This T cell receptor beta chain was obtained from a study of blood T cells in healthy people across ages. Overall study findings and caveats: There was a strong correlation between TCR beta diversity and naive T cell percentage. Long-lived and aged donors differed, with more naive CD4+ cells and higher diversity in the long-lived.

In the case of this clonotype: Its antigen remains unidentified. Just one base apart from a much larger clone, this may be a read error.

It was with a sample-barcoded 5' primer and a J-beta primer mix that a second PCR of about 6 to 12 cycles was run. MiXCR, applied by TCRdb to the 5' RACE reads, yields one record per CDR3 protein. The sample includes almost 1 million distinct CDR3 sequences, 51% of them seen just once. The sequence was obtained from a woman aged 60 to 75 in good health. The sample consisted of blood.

CDR3 nucleotide sequence: TGTGCCGCCAGTGACTCAACTAGCGGGAGTCTGGATACGCAGTATTTT. Its protein is CAASDSTSGSLDTQYF. The rearrangement uses TRBV24-1 and TRBJ2-3; 11 nucleotides line up with TRBD2. The CDR3 loop spans 16 amino acids. Germline V CDR1 and CDR2: KGHDR, SFDVKD.